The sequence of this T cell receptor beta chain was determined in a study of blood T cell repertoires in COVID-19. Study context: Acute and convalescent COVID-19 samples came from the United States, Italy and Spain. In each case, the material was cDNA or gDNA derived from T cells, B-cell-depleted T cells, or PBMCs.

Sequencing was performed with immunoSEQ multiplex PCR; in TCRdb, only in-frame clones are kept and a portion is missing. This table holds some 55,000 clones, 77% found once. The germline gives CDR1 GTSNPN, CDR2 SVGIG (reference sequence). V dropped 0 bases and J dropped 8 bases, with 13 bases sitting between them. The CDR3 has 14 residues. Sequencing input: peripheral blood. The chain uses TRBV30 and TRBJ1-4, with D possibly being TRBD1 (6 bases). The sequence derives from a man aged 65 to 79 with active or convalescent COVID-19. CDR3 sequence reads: CAWSVGGVGEKLFF. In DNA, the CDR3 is TGTGCCTGGAGTGTAGGGGGGGTCGGGGAAAAACTGTTTTTT.